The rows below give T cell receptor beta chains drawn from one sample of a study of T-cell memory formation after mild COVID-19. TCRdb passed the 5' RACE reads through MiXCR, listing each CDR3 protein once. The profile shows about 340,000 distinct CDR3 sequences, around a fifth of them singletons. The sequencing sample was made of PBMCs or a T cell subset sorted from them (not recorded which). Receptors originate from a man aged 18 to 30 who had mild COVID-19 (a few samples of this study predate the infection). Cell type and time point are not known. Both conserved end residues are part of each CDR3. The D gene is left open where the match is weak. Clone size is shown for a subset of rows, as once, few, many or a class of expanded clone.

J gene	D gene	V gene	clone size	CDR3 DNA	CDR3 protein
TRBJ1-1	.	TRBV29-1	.	TGCAGCGTTGGGGCAGGGCCGAACACTGAAGCTTTCTTT	CSVGAGPNTEAFF
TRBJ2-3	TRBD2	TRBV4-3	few	TGCGCCAGCAGCCGAATATATAAAAGCGGGGGGGCTAAAGATACGCAGTATTTT	CASSRIYKSGGAKDTQYF
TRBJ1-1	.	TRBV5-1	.	TGCGCCAGCAGCCACAACAGCGGGTACACTGAAGCTTTCTTT	CASSHNSGYTEAFF
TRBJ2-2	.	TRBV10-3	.	TGTGCCATCAGTGACCGCCAGGACACCACCGGGGAGCTGTTTTTT	CAISDRQDTTGELFF
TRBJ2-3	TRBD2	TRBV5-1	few	TGCGCCAGCAGGACTAGCGGGGGGGCTGGGGCAGATACGCAGTATTTT	CASRTSGGAGADTQYF
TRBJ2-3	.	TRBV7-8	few	TGTGCCAGCAGCCCCGGTTTTGTTAGCACAGATACGCAGTATTTT	CASSPGFVSTDTQYF
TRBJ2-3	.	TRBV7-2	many	TGTGCCAGCAGCCGCACTAGCTCGGGAGATACGCAGTATTTT	CASSRTSSGDTQYF
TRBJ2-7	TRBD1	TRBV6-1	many	TGTGCCAGCAGTGAAGAGGCAGGGGACAGCTCCTACGAGCAGTACTTC	CASSEEAGDSSYEQYF
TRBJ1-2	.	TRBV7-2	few	TGTGCCAGCAGCTTCAGTTCCAACTATGGCTACACCTTC	CASSFSSNYGYTF
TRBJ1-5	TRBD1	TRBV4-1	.	TGCGCCAGCAGCCCGACAGGGGGCGCGAACCAGCCCCAGCATTTT	CASSPTGGANQPQHF
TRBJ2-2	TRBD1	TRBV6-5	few	TGTGCCAGCAGGCGACAGGGAATGACCGGGGAGCTGTTTTTT	CASRRQGMTGELFF
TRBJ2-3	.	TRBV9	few	TGTGCCAGCAGCGTAGGTGCAGGGGTAGATACGCAGTATTTT	CASSVGAGVDTQYF
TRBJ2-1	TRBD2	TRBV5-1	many	TGCGCCAGCAGCTTGGAGCGGGGGTACACCAATGAGCAGTTCTTC	CASSLERGYTNEQFF
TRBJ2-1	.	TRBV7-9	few	TGTGCCAGCAGCTTAGGGATGGCAGGCCTTCTTTACAATGAGCAGTTCTTC	CASSLGMAGLLYNEQFF
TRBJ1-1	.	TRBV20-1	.	TGCAGTGCTAGAGGGCGAGGAGACCCGACGAACACTGAAGCTTTCTTT	CSARGRGDPTNTEAFF
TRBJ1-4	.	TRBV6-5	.	TGTGCCAGCAGTTACTCGCTGGGAAGGGGTAGTGAAAAACTGTTTTTT	CASSYSLGRGSEKLFF
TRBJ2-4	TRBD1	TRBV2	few	TGTGCCAGCAGCCGGGACAGCGGAAACATTCAGTACTTC	CASSRDSGNIQYF
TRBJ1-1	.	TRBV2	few	TGTGCCAGCACGACAGTCCCTCGGGGTGGCACTGAAGCTTTCTTT	CASTTVPRGGTEAFF
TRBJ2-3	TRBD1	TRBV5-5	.	TGTGCCAGCAGCTGGACAGGGTCCGATACGCAGTATTTT	CASSWTGSDTQYF
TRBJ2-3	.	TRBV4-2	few	TGTGCCAGCAGCCAGCCGAGGGAGCTGGGCGCAGATACGCAGTATTTT	CASSQPRELGADTQYF
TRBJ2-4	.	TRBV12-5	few	TGTGCTAGTGGTTTTCGAGACATTCAGTACTTC	CASGFRDIQYF
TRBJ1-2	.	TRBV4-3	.	TGCGCCAGCAGCCAAAGATGGGGACGGACCGATAACTATGGCTACACCTTC	CASSQRWGRTDNYGYTF
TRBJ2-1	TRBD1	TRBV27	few	TGTGCCAGCATTGGAACAGGGGGCGGATTGTACAATGAGCAGTTCTTC	CASIGTGGGLYNEQFF
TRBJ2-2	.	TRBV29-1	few	TGCAGCTCGGTGGCAGGGACCGGGGAGCTGTTTTTT	CSSVAGTGELFF
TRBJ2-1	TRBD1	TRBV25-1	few	TGTGCCAGCAGCGATTTGGGACAGGGGTTCGGTATCAATGAGCAGTTCTTC	CASSDLGQGFGINEQFF
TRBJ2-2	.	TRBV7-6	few	TGTGCCAGCAACCTAGGAGGCAGGACCACCGGGGAGCTGTTTTTT	CASNLGGRTTGELFF
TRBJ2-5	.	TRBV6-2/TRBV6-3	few	TGTGCCACCACGCGGAGGCAAGAGACCCAGTACTTC	CATTRRQETQYF
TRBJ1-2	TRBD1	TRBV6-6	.	TGTGCCAGCAGTTACTTGGGACAGGGAGGGTATGGCTACACCTTC	CASSYLGQGGYGYTF
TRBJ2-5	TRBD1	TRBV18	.	TGTGCCAGCTCACCACCCGGACAGGGGGAAGAGACCCAGTACTTC	CASSPPGQGEETQYF
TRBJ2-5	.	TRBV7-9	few	TGTGCCGTCCGGGGGTTCCAAGAGACCCAGTACTTC	CAVRGFQETQYF
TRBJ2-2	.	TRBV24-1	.	TGTGCCACCAGTGATTTGCGAGGCGGACCCGGGGAGCTGTTTTTT	CATSDLRGGPGELFF
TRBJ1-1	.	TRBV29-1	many	TGCAGCGTTAGCTCGGGCGGTTTAACCGTGAGGGCTGAAGCTTTCTTT	CSVSSGGLTVRAEAFF
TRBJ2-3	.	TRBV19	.	TGTGCCAGTAGTAGAGGACCGGGTGCAGATACGCAGTATTTT	CASSRGPGADTQYF
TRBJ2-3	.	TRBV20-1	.	TGCAGTGCTAGAGATCTGGCCCTTAGTAGCACAGATACGCAGTATTTT	CSARDLALSSTDTQYF
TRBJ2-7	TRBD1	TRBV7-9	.	TGTGCCAGCAGTTGGGACAGGCAAGCCGAGCAGTACTTC	CASSWDRQAEQYF
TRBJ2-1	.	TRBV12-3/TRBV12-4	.	TGTGCCAGCAGTTTACCGGGGGCCTACAATGAGCAGTTCTTC	CASSLPGAYNEQFF
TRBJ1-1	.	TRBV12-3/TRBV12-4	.	TGTGCCAGCAGTTCAATGATTCAGGGGACTGAAGCTTTCTTT	CASSSMIQGTEAFF
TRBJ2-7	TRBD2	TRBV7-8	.	TGTGCCAGCAGCGTCGGGGGGGCCCTCGAGCAGTACTTC	CASSVGGALEQYF
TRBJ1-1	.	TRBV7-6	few	TGTGCCAGCAGCTTAACTGGCTCAGGCACTGAAGCTTTCTTT	CASSLTGSGTEAFF
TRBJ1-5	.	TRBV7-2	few	TGTGCCAGCAGCCCCGGGAGGGTTCAGAAATATAGCAATCAGCCCCAGCATTTT	CASSPGRVQKYSNQPQHF
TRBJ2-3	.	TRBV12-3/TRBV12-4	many	TGTGCCAGCAGTCTCCACCGCCGGCCTACGCAGTATTTT	CASSLHRRPTQYF
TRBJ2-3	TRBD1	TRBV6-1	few	TGTGCCAGCAGTCCCCGAGGGGGACAGGGCGCTACAGATACGCAGTATTTT	CASSPRGGQGATDTQYF
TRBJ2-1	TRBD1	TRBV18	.	TGTGCCAGCTCAGGAAACAGGGGTGGCAATGAGCAGTTCTTC	CASSGNRGGNEQFF
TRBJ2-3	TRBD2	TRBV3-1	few	TGTGCCAGCAGCCAAGATTCCAGCGGGGGTGCAGATACGCAGTATTTT	CASSQDSSGGADTQYF
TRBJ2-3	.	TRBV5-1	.	TGCGCCACCTCGGGAGACAGGGCTTCTAGCACAGATACGCAGTATTTT	CATSGDRASSTDTQYF
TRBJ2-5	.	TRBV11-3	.	TGTGCCAGCAGCTCCTCCGGACTCCTCCAAGAGACCCAGTACTTC	CASSSSGLLQETQYF
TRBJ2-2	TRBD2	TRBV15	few	TGTGCCACCAGCAGAGACCTAGCGGGGGGGACGAACACCGGGGAGCTGTTTTTT	CATSRDLAGGTNTGELFF
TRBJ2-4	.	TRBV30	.	TGTGCCTGGGGCAGGGGGGGTGAAAACATTCAGTACTTC	CAWGRGGENIQYF
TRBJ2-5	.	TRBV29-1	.	TGCAGCGCTACTAGTGATCAAGAGACCCAGTACTTC	CSATSDQETQYF
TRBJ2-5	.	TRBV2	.	TGTGCCAGCAGTCTTTTGCCAGAGACCCAGTACTTC	CASSLLPETQYF
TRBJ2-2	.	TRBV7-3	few	TGTGCCAGCAGCTTAGGGCAGGGGAGCGGGGAGCTGTTTTTT	CASSLGQGSGELFF
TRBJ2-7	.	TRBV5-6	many	TGTGCCAGCAGCTTACGAACAGGGATGGGGGAGCAGTACTTC	CASSLRTGMGEQYF
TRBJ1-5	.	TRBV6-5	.	TGTGCCAGCAGAGGACAGTATAGCAATCAGCCCCAGCATTTT	CASRGQYSNQPQHF
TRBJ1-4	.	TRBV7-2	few	TGTGCCAGCAGCCCCCCCGGGGCCGAAGCTAATGAAAAACTGTTTTTT	CASSPPGAEANEKLFF
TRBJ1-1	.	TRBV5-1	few	TGCGCCAGCAATCGGGGGACGGGTATCACTGAAGCTTTCTTT	CASNRGTGITEAFF
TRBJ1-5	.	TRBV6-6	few	TGTGCCAGCAGTTACGGAGGTATCCAGGGGAAGCAGCCCCAGCATTTT	CASSYGGIQGKQPQHF
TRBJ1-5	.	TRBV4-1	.	TGCGCCAGCAGCCCTCCTGGGACCCCTCAGCCCCAGCATTTT	CASSPPGTPQPQHF
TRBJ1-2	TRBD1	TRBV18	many	TGTGCCAGCTCACTCTCGACAGGGGACCCTGGCTACACCTTC	CASSLSTGDPGYTF
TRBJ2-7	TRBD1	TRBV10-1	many	TGCGCCAGCAGTGGTGCAGGGGGCGAGCAGTACTTC	CASSGAGGEQYF